A selection of T cell receptor beta chains follows, all from one sample in a study of human T cells and chemical hapten exposure. TCRdb ran MiXCR on the RACE reads and lists one entry per CDR3 protein. The repertoire holds tens of thousands of distinct CDR3 sequences, with approximately 10% as singletons. Sequences were derived from whole blood, sampled in connection with sensitization to the hapten diphenylcyclopropenone (DPC). The receptor source for this set is a woman aged 45-65 years with alopecia areata. Some clones in this sample may be carry-over from other donors' samples. CDR3s include the opening cysteine and the closing phenylalanine or tryptophan. D genes are given only for firm matches. Expanded clones get a size class; other rows say once, few or many, or leave the size out.

clone_size j_call v_call cdr3_length d_call cdr3_aa cdr3_nt
many TRBJ2-3 TRBV20-1 13 NA CSARSAGTDTQYF TGCAGTGCTAGGTCCGCCGGAACAGATACGCAGTATTTT
few TRBJ2-7 TRBV9 14 TRBD2 CASSSTGGAYEQYF TGTGCCAGCAGCTCTACGGGAGGAGCCTACGAGCAGTACTTC
NA TRBJ2-7 TRBV12-3/TRBV12-4 14 NA CASSFYTDSYEQYF TGTGCCAGCAGTTTCTATACAGACTCCTACGAGCAGTACTTC
many TRBJ1-1 TRBV29-1 12 NA CSVERENTEAFF TGCAGCGTTGAAAGAGAGAACACTGAAGCTTTCTTT
many TRBJ2-4 TRBV7-9 14 NA CASSLVDAKNIQYF TGTGCCAGCAGCTTAGTAGATGCCAAAAACATTCAGTACTTC
few TRBJ2-5 TRBV20-1 15 TRBD2 CSARSSGIRGETQYF TGCAGTGCTAGATCTAGCGGGATCAGAGGGGAGACCCAGTACTTC
NA TRBJ1-4 TRBV7-9 15 TRBD1 CASSSATGDNEKLFF TGTGCCAGCAGCTCTGCGACAGGGGATAATGAAAAACTGTTTTTT
few TRBJ2-5 TRBV5-8 14 TRBD1 CASSVGTGPETQYF TGTGCCAGCAGCGTAGGGACAGGGCCGGAGACCCAGTACTTC
few TRBJ2-7 TRBV9 14 NA CASSVEGRPHEQYF TGTGCCAGCAGCGTAGAGGGGAGGCCCCACGAGCAGTACTTC
few TRBJ1-1 TRBV29-1 12 NA CSAKQGNTEAFF TGCAGCGCTAAGCAGGGGAACACTGAAGCTTTCTTT
NA TRBJ2-2 TRBV28 12 NA CASRQAPGELFF TGTGCCAGCCGACAAGCACCCGGGGAGCTGTTTTTT
many TRBJ2-1 TRBV7-9 17 TRBD2 CASSLIVGAGGPDEQFF TGTGCCAGCAGCTTGATAGTCGGCGCGGGAGGGCCTGATGAGCAGTTCTTC
few TRBJ2-4 TRBV19 11 NA CASSADSLQYF TGTGCCAGTAGCGCAGACAGCTTACAGTACTTC
NA TRBJ2-7 TRBV11-2 14 NA CASSRGSILNEQYF TGTGCCAGCAGCCGGGGTTCAATCCTAAACGAGCAGTACTTC
many TRBJ2-7 TRBV29-1 13 TRBD2 CSARTSGSYEQYF TGCAGCGCGCGGACTAGCGGTTCCTACGAGCAGTACTTC
few TRBJ1-4 TRBV4-2 12 NA CASSQEREKLFF TGTGCCAGCAGCCAAGAACGGGAAAAACTGTTTTTT
many TRBJ2-2 TRBV30 14 NA CAWKRLANTGELFF TGTGCCTGGAAAAGACTAGCGAACACCGGGGAGCTGTTTTTT
NA TRBJ2-1 TRBV7-3 14 NA CASSLRATSNEQFF TGTGCCAGCAGCTTAAGGGCTACTTCTAATGAGCAGTTCTTC
many TRBJ2-1 TRBV6-4 13 TRBD2 CASSREVDNEQFF TGTGCCAGCAGTCGGGAGGTGGACAATGAGCAGTTCTTC
many TRBJ1-6 TRBV11-2 12 NA CASSLVDSPLHF TGTGCCAGCAGCTTGGTAGATTCACCCCTCCACTTT
few TRBJ1-2 TRBV12-3/TRBV12-4 17 NA CASSLVGYRAPNYGYTF TGTGCCAGCAGTTTAGTTGGCTACAGGGCCCCGAACTATGGCTACACCTTC
NA TRBJ2-7 TRBV5-1 13 NA CASRGTEMHEQYF TGCGCCAGCAGAGGCACTGAAATGCACGAGCAGTACTTC
few TRBJ2-5 TRBV5-1 18 TRBD2 CASSLAGLSGRRQETQYF TGCGCCAGCAGCTTGGCGGGTCTAAGCGGGAGGCGCCAAGAGACCCAGTACTTC
few TRBJ2-1 TRBV12-3/TRBV12-4 17 NA CASSPTVALSSYNEQFF TGTGCCAGCAGCCCCACTGTGGCGTTGAGCTCCTACAATGAGCAGTTCTTC
many TRBJ2-6 TRBV6-2/TRBV6-3 15 NA CASSFQTSGANVLTF TGTGCCAGCAGTTTCCAGACCTCTGGGGCCAACGTCCTGACTTTC
many TRBJ1-5 TRBV27 17 NA CASRPLSYRSLNQPQHF TGTGCCAGCAGACCTTTAAGCTATAGGAGCCTCAATCAGCCCCAGCATTTT
many TRBJ2-5 TRBV24-1 12 NA CATSGRGETQYF TGTGCCACCAGTGGTAGGGGAGAGACCCAGTACTTC
many TRBJ2-4 TRBV20-1 13 NA CSAQGFGENIQYF TGCAGTGCTCAGGGGTTCGGGGAAAACATTCAGTACTTC
many TRBJ2-3 TRBV6-4 16 NA CASSDGRSRTADTQYF TGTGCCAGCAGTGACGGAAGAAGCAGGACGGCAGATACGCAGTATTTT
NA TRBJ2-2 TRBV10-1 13 NA CASSDPVAGELFF TGCGCCAGCAGTGACCCCGTAGCGGGGGAGCTGTTTTTT
many TRBJ2-2 TRBV30 16 TRBD2 CAWLLQWAGGTGELFF TGTGCCTGGCTATTACAATGGGCGGGAGGTACCGGGGAGCTGTTTTTT
NA TRBJ2-7 TRBV15 14 TRBD1 CATSRAGGTYEQYF TGTGCCACCAGCAGGGCAGGGGGTACCTACGAGCAGTACTTC
few TRBJ1-1 TRBV10-3 13 TRBD1 CAIRGQGETEAFF TGTGCCATCAGGGGACAGGGGGAGACTGAAGCTTTCTTT
many TRBJ2-7 TRBV5-1 14 TRBD1 CASSLGGTAYEQYF TGCGCCAGCAGCTTGGGAGGGACAGCCTACGAGCAGTACTTC
many TRBJ1-3 TRBV10-3 12 NA CAMTDMRNTIYF TGTGCCATGACTGACATGCGAAACACCATATATTTT
NA TRBJ1-2 TRBV29-1 11 NA CSVGQGYGYTF TGCAGCGTTGGGCAGGGGTATGGCTACACCTTC
few TRBJ2-3 TRBV11-3 15 TRBD2 CASSPGTTYTDTQYF TGTGCCAGCAGCCCCGGGACTACCTACACAGATACGCAGTATTTT
many TRBJ2-2 TRBV29-1 13 NA CSVEGSNTGELFF TGCAGCGTTGAAGGCAGTAACACCGGGGAGCTGTTTTTT
many TRBJ2-2 TRBV10-3 12 NA CAITMDTGELFF TGTGCCATCACGATGGACACCGGGGAGCTGTTTTTT
few TRBJ2-1 TRBV27 13 NA CASKEGAYNEQFF TGTGCCAGCAAGGAGGGAGCCTACAATGAGCAGTTCTTC
many TRBJ2-7 TRBV5-5 12 NA CASSSSSYEQYF TGTGCCAGCAGCTCGAGCTCCTACGAGCAGTACTTC
many TRBJ1-3 TRBV11-2 13 NA CASRRISGNTIYF TGTGCCAGCAGAAGGATCTCTGGAAACACCATATATTTT
NA TRBJ2-7 TRBV6-1 17 TRBD2 CASSETPTGTSSYEQYF TGTGCCAGCAGTGAAACCCCCACCGGGACTAGCTCCTACGAGCAGTACTTC